This T cell receptor (beta chain) was profiled in a study of blood T cell repertoires in COVID-19. At the level of the study: Samples representing acute and convalescent COVID-19 were sourced from the United States, Italy and Spain. T cells, B-cell-depleted T cells, or PBMCs provided the cDNA or gDNA that served as material.

Trimming took off 1 base at V and 2 bases at J, with 6 bases between the two ends. The CDR3 is made up of 13 amino acids. Germline V gene lookup returns CDR1 SGHNT and CDR2 YYREEE (reference sequence). About this clone: Additional DNA sequences in this sample encode the identical CDR3.

Original processing notes: Estimates of nucleated cell counts were drawn from the amplification of reference gene primers. The method was immunoSEQ multiplex PCR; TCRdb's version includes in-frame clones alone and lacks a portion of them. V and J calls and clone size are as listed in that table; D and trimming were resolved from the DNA. The sample lists roughly 170,000 clones, about 90% occurring once. This clonotype originated in a man between 65 and 79 years old with active or convalescent COVID-19. Sample: peripheral blood. This sequence joins TRBV5-4 and TRBJ1-2, with a tentative D call TRBD1 (6 bases). Here the CDR3 reads CASSLQGNYGYTF. Here the CDR3 DNA reads TGTGCCAGCAGCTTGCAGGGGAACTATGGCTACACCTTC.